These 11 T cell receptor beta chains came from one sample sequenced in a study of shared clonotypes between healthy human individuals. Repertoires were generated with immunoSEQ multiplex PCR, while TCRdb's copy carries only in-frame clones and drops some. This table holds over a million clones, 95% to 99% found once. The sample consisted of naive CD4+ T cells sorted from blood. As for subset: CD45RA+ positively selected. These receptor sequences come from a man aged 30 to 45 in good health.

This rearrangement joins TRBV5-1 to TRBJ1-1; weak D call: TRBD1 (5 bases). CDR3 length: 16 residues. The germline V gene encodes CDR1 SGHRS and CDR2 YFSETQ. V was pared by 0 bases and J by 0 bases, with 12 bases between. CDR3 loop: CASSLDQGGMNTEAFF. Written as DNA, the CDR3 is TGCGCCAGCAGCTTGGATCAGGGCGGGATGAACACTGAAGCTTTCTTT.

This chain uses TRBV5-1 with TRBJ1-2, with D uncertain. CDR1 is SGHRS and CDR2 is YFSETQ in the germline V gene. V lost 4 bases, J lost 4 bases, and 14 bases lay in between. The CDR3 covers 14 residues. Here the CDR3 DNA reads TGCGCCAGCAGCCCGATATCTATTGGCTATGGCTACACCTTC. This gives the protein CASSPISIGYGYTF.

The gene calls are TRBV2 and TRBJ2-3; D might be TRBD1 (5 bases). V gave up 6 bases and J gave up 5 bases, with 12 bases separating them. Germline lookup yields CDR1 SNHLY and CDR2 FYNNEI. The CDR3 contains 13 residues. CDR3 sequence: CASRQGSGDTQYF. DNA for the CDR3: TGTGCCAGCAGGCAGGGTTCCGGAGATACGCAGTATTTT.

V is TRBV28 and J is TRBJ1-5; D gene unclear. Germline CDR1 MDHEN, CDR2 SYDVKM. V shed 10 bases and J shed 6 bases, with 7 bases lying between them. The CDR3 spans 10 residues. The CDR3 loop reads CATEFQPQHF. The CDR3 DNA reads TGTGCCACCGAGTTTCAGCCCCAGCATTTT.

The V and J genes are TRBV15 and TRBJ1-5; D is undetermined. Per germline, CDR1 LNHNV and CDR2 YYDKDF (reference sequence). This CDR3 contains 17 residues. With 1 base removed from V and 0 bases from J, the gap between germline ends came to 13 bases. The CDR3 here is CATSRVPMGNSNQPQHF. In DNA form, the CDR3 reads TGTGCCACCAGCAGAGTTCCGATGGGGAATAGCAATCAGCCCCAGCATTTT.

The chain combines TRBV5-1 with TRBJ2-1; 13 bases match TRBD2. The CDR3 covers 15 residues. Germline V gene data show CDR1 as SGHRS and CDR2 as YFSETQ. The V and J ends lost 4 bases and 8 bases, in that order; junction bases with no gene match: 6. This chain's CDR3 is CASSPGLAGPDEQFF. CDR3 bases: TGCGCCAGCAGCCCGGGACTAGCGGGACCTGATGAGCAGTTCTTC.

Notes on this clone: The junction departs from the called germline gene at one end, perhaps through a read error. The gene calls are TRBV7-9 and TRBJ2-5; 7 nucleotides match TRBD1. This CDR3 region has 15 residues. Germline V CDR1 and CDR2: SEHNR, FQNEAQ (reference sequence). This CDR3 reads CASSLSGGSQETQYF. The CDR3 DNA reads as TGTGCCAGCAGCTTATCAGGGGGATCTCAAGAAACCCAGTACTTC.

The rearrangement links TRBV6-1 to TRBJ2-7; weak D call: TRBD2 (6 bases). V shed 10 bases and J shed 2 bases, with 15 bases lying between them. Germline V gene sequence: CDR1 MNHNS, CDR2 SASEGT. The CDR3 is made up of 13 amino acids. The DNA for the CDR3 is TGTGCCACCACCGGGGCGGGGACCTACGAGCAGTACTTC. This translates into CATTGAGTYEQYF.

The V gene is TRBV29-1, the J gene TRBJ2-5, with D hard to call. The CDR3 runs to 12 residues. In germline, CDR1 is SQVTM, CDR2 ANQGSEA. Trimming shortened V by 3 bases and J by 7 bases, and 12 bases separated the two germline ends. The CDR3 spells CSVDTAIGTQYF. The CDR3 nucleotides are TGCAGCGTTGATACTGCCATAGGGACCCAGTACTTC.

The CDR3 reads CASRDQGHEQYF. DNA of the CDR3: TGTGCCAGCAGAGATCAGGGGCACGAGCAGTACTTC. This sequence joins TRBV6-6 and TRBJ2-7, with D perhaps matching TRBD1 (6 bases). Germline V gives CDR1 MNHNY, CDR2 SVGAGI (reference sequence). The CDR3 runs 12 residues. Trimming took off 6 bases at V and 5 bases at J, with 11 bases between the two ends.

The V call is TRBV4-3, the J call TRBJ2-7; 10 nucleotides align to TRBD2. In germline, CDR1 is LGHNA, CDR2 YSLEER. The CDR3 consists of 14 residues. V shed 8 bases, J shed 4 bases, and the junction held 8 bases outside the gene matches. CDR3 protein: CASRPLAGAYEQYF. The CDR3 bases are TGCGCCAGCCGACCCCTAGCGGGAGCGTACGAGCAGTACTTC.